A single sample is the source of the 27 T cell receptor beta chains below, sequenced in a study of blood T cell repertoires in COVID-19. Here immunoSEQ multiplex PCR was the method, and the copy in TCRdb shows in-frame clones only, minus some. The profile shows roughly 100,000 clones, 65% to 75% of them singletons. The sequenced sample was peripheral blood. The receptors originated from a human donor with acute or convalescent COVID-19. The donor label of this sample is uncertain.

The chain joins TRBV19 to TRBJ2-7; 9 bases are a match to TRBD1. CDR3 length equals 15 residues. The V and J ends lost 3 bases and 3 bases, in that order; junction bases with no gene match: 6. Per the germline V gene, CDR1 is LNHDA and CDR2 is SQIVND (reference sequence). The CDR3 DNA is TGTGCCAGTAGTATTCGACAGGGGGGGAACTACGAGCAGTACTTC. Translated, it gives CASSIRQGGNYEQYF.

A few counts support this clone. The chain combines TRBV7-8 with TRBJ1-2; D unclear. Germline assignment: CDR1 SGHVS and CDR2 FQNEAQ. Trimming removed 0 bases from V and 12 bases from J, with 23 bases in between. There are 16 residues in the CDR3. The CDR3 loop is CASSLAPFREKVADTF. CDR3 DNA sequence: TGTGCCAGCAGCTTAGCCCCTTTCCGGGAAAAAGTCGCCGACACCTTC.

This clone was detected ten times or more. The J gene is TRBJ1-2, the V gene TRBV7-2; D ambiguous. The CDR3 consists of 14 residues. Trimming cost V 6 bases and J 10 bases, with 21 bases left between them. Germline V gives CDR1 SGHTA, CDR2 FQGNSA. The chain's CDR3 is CASSGGFSFVAYTF. The CDR3 bases are TGTGCCAGCAGTGGAGGGTTCAGTTTCGTTGCCTACACCTTC.

The V and J genes are TRBV11-3 and TRBJ2-1; a possible D gene is TRBD2 (6 bases). Trimming took 4 bases from V and 3 from J, leaving 10 bases between them. CDR1 and CDR2 from the germline V gene are SGHNT and YENEEA. The CDR3 consists of 14 residues. The chain's CDR3 is CASSSGGVYNEQFF. The CDR3 DNA reads TGTGCCAGCAGCTCCGGGGGAGTCTACAATGAGCAGTTCTTC.

The chain links TRBV5-1 to TRBJ2-1, with 7 positions matching TRBD1. The ends lost 8 bases at V and 5 bases at J; junction bases unmatched: 10. Germline assignment: CDR1 SGHRS and CDR2 YFSETQ. The CDR3 runs to 14 residues. The CDR3 DNA sequence: TGCGCCAGTCACCTGGGACAGATGAACAATGAGCAGTTCTTC. It yields the protein CASHLGQMNNEQFF. Using reference TRBV5-1 and TRBJ2-1 for the parts outside the CDR3, the full variable domain is KAGVTQTPRYLIKTRGQQVTLSCSPISGHRSVSWYQQTPGQGLQFLFEYFSETQRNKGNFPGRFSGRQFSNSRSEMNVSTLELGDSALYLCASHLGQMNNEQFFGPGTRLTVL.

This chain uses TRBV2 with TRBJ1-2; the D gene is possibly TRBD1 (5 bases). Germline CDR1 reads SNHLY; CDR2 reads FYNNEI. With 6 bases removed from V and 7 bases from J, the gap between germline ends came to 24 bases. The CDR3 covers 16 residues. Here the CDR3 DNA reads TGTGCCAGCAGCGTGAAGGGGTTCGGGGGAGAGTCTGGCTACACCTTC. Translation gives CASSVKGFGGESGYTF. The variable domain in full, with the rest retrieved from reference TRBV2 and TRBJ1-2, is EPEVTQTPSHQVTQMGQEVILRCVPISNHLYFYWYRQILGQKVEFLVSFYNNEISEKSEIFDDQFSVERPDGSNFTLKIRSTKLEDSAMYFCASSVKGFGGESGYTFGSGTRLTVV.

Written as DNA, the CDR3 is TGTGCCAGCAGCGTCCAGGGGGTCAACACTGAAGCTTTCTTT. Translating it yields CASSVQGVNTEAFF. J is TRBJ1-1 and V is TRBV5-4; 7 bases match TRBD1. Trimming took 4 bases from V and 2 from J; bases not matched to a gene: 5. In germline, CDR1 is SGHNT, CDR2 YYREEE (reference sequence). The CDR3 sequence is 14 residues long. Full variable domain (outside the CDR3, taken from reference TRBV5-4 and TRBJ1-1): ETGVTQSPTHLIKTRGQQVTLRCSSQSGHNTVSWYQQALGQGPQFIFQYYREEENGRGNFPPRFSGLQFPNYSSELNVNALELDDSALYLCASSVQGVNTEAFFGQGTRLTVV.

This chain links TRBV10-2 with TRBJ2-3; D possibly corresponds to TRBD2 (7 bases). The CDR3 has 15 amino acids. Germline-derived CDR1 and CDR2 are WSHSY and SAAADI. V was shortened by 2 bases and J by 3 bases, with 12 bases between the two germline ends. The CDR3 region has the DNA TGCGCCAGCAGTGAGGTGGGGGGGCGTACAGATACGCAGTATTTT. It codes for CASSEVGGRTDTQYF.

This clone appeared a few times. V and J are TRBV3-1 (or the pseudogene TRBV3-2) and TRBJ1-5; a weak D match, TRBD1 (5 bases). V was clipped by 1 base and J by 2 bases, with 21 bases between them. CDR3 length equals 19 residues. The V gene's germline CDR1 is LGHDT and CDR2 YNNKEL (reference sequence). CDR3 sequence reads: CASSQGPVQGPIGNQPQHF. The CDR3 DNA follows: TGTGCCAGCAGCCAAGGCCCTGTGCAGGGCCCGATTGGCAATCAGCCCCAGCATTTT.

V and J are TRBV30 and TRBJ1-2; a weak D match, TRBD1 (6 bases). The V end was cut by 2 bases, the J end by 11 bases, with 15 bases between. CDR1 is GTSNPN and CDR2 is SVGIG in the germline V gene (reference sequence). The length of the CDR3 is 12 residues. Here the CDR3 DNA reads TGTGCCTGGAGTCCAGGGGAGTTAGGTTACACCTTC. Amino acids: CAWSPGELGYTF.

The chain has TRBV11-2 and TRBJ1-3; D may be TRBD1 (6 bases). There are 14 residues in the CDR3. The germline V gene has CDR1 SGHAT and CDR2 FQNNGV. The ends were cut back, 5 bases at V and 3 bases at J, with 11 bases in the middle. DNA for the CDR3: TGTGCCAGCAGCCCCGGCAGGGGTGGAAACACCATATATTTT. This translates into CASSPGRGGNTIYF.

V is TRBV4-1 and J is TRBJ2-5; possible D gene TRBD1, 6 bases. CDR3 length equals 16 residues. From germline, CDR1 is MGHRA and CDR2 YSYEKL. Trimming shortened V by 1 base and J by 7 bases, and 19 bases separated the two germline ends. The chain's CDR3 is CASSQGPSQDSGTQYF. Here the CDR3 DNA reads TGCGCCAGCAGCCAAGGCCCCTCGCAGGACAGCGGGACCCAGTACTTC.

The chain combines TRBV6-1 with TRBJ2-5; 7 bases align to TRBD2. The CDR3 contains 16 residues. V dropped 4 bases and J dropped 5; count of bases not matched to a gene: 13. Germline values: CDR1 MNHNS, CDR2 SASEGT. CDR3 region: CASSGRALTAGETQYF. CDR3 bases: TGTGCCAGCAGTGGCCGAGCTCTGACAGCGGGGGAGACCCAGTACTTC.

The chain has TRBV7-9 and TRBJ2-3, with a tentative D call TRBD2 (5 bases). The germline V gene encodes CDR1 SEHNR and CDR2 FQNEAQ (reference sequence). The length of the CDR3 is 15 residues. V shed 5 bases and J shed 1 base, with 13 bases lying between them. The CDR3 loop reads CASSNRGRGTDTQYF. The CDR3 coding sequence is TGTGCCAGCAGCAATAGAGGGCGAGGCACAGATACGCAGTATTTT.

Relative to its sample, this clone is medium-sized (0.01 to 0.1%). The gene calls are TRBV5-4 and TRBJ1-2; the D is unclear. The CDR3 is 11 amino acids. Trimming shortened V by 3 bases and J by 4 bases, and 4 bases separated the two germline ends. CDR1 and CDR2 (germline): SGHNT, YYREEE (reference sequence). The CDR3, as DNA: TGTGCCAGCAGCTCTCCCTATGGCTACACCTTC. It encodes CASSSPYGYTF.

This clone was seen only a few times. This chain uses TRBV2 with TRBJ1-2; TRBD1 matches 7 bases. J was trimmed by 4 bases and V by 7 bases; bases with no gene match: 21. The CDR3 covers 18 residues. The germline gives CDR1 SNHLY, CDR2 FYNNEI. The CDR3 DNA is TGTGCCAGCACCAGATCTACCCCTGGGCAGACAGGGAGCTATGGCTACACCTTC. It codes for CASTRSTPGQTGSYGYTF.

This clone has only a few counts. The chain recombines TRBV12-3 or TRBV12-4 with TRBJ2-5; D unclear. CDR3 length equals 11 residues. V lost 3 bases to trimming and J lost 5 bases, with 4 bases between them. CDR3 in DNA: TGTGCCAGCAGTTTCGGGGAGACCCAGTACTTC. Protein sequence: CASSFGETQYF.

This clone was picked up a small number of times. The chain recombines TRBV30 with TRBJ2-3, with 7 bases matching TRBD2. Trimming took 2 bases from V and 0 from J; bases not matched to a gene: 5. This CDR3 region has 15 residues. CDR1 is GTSNPN, CDR2 SVGIG, per germline (reference sequence). CDR3 sequence: CAWSRSGTSTDTQYF. The DNA of the CDR3 is TGTGCCTGGAGTCGCAGCGGGACCAGCACAGATACGCAGTATTTT. Drawing the rest from reference TRBV30 and TRBJ2-3, the complete variable domain is SQTIHQWPATLVQPVGSPLSLECTVEGTSNPNLYWYRQAAGRGLQLLFYSVGIGQISSEVPQNLSASRPQDRQFILSSKKLLLSDSGFYLCAWSRSGTSTDTQYFGPGTRLTVL.

The V gene is TRBV30, the J gene TRBJ2-5; 10 bases align to TRBD1. From germline, CDR1 is GTSNPN and CDR2 SVGIG (reference sequence). The CDR3 is made up of 12 amino acids. Germline trimming cut 6 bases from V and 4 bases from J; bases unmatched to any gene: 2. In nucleotides, the CDR3 is TGTGCCTGTGACAGGGGGCGAGAGACCCAGTACTTC. This sequence encodes CACDRGRETQYF.

This clone was detected a few times. The rearrangement uses TRBV29-1 and TRBJ1-2; no reliable D call. This CDR3 comprises 12 residues. Trimming shortened V by 0 bases and J by 1 base, and 3 bases separated the two germline ends. Germline lookup yields CDR1 SQVTM and CDR2 ANQGSEA. The CDR3 here is CSVEDSNYGYTF. The CDR3 nucleotides read TGCAGCGTTGAAGACAGTAACTATGGCTACACCTTC.

This chain uses TRBV21-1 with TRBJ1-3. TRBV21-1 is designated a pseudogene. The CDR3 extends over 13 amino acids. In nucleotides, the CDR3 is TGTGCCAGCAGCACTAGCTCTGGAAACACCATATATTTT. This translates into CASSTSSGNTIYF.

The CDR3 spells CASRGDSNYGYTF. The CDR3 bases are TGTGCCAGCAGGGGGGACAGCAACTATGGCTACACCTTC. This sequence joins TRBV27 and TRBJ1-2, with 7 bases matching TRBD1. V lost 6 bases, J lost 2 bases, and 3 bases stayed unmatched. From germline, CDR1 is MNHEY and CDR2 SMNVEV (reference sequence). The CDR3 runs 13 residues.

This clone was counted only a few times. The genes are TRBV19 and TRBJ1-1; D remains ambiguous. CDR1 LNHDA and CDR2 SQIVND come from the germline V gene (reference sequence). V lost 8 bases and J lost 1, with 11 bases in between. The length of the CDR3 is 13 residues. The CDR3, as DNA: TGTGCCAGTCGGCGGGAAGGGAACACTGAAGCTTTCTTT. Amino acid sequence: CASRREGNTEAFF.

The CDR3 is CASSPGQGLGEQFF. The DNA of the CDR3 is TGCGCCAGCAGCCCTGGACAGGGTTTGGGTGAGCAGTTCTTC. The chain couples TRBV4-1 to TRBJ2-1, with 8 nucleotides matching TRBD1. V lost 4 bases to trimming and J lost 9 bases; unmatched junction nucleotides: 8. CDR1 and CDR2 from the germline V gene are MGHRA and YSYEKL. The CDR3 spans 14 residues.

This clone was seen many times. The CDR3 loop is CSASRTNEQFF. CDR3 DNA: TGCAGTGCTTCCAGAACCAATGAGCAGTTCTTC. This chain links TRBV20-1 with TRBJ2-1; D is uncertain. V shed 5 bases and J shed 6 bases, with 8 bases lying between them. The CDR3 totals 11 residues. Per germline, CDR1 DFQATT and CDR2 SNEGSKA (reference sequence).

The V call is TRBV29-1, the J call TRBJ1-2, with 7 bases aligning to TRBD1. Per the germline V gene, CDR1 is SQVTM and CDR2 is ANQGSEA. V dropped 1 base and J dropped 3; count of bases not matched to a gene: 5. The CDR3 runs 14 residues. The CDR3 sequence is CSVEGWQGDYGYTF. CDR3 coding DNA: TGCAGCGTTGAAGGTTGGCAGGGGGACTATGGCTACACCTTC. The full variable domain, its missing parts supplied by reference TRBV29-1 and TRBJ1-2, is SAVISQKPSRDICQRGTSLTIQCQVDSQVTMMFWYRQQPGQSLTLIATANQGSEATYESGFVIDKFPISRPNLTFSTLTVSNMSPEDSSIYLCSVEGWQGDYGYTFGSGTRLTVV.

The V call is TRBV18, the J call TRBJ2-1; 11 nucleotides match TRBD2. The CDR3 consists of 15 residues. Germline V gene sequence: CDR1 KGHSH, CDR2 LQKENI. J gave up 5 bases and V 4 bases, and 4 bases lay outside the gene matches. The CDR3 DNA reads as TGTGCCAGCTCACGTGCTAGCGGGGGGAACAATGAGCAGTTCTTC. Its protein product is CASSRASGGNNEQFF.